These T cell receptor beta chains were read from a single sample in a study of blood T cell repertoires in COVID-19. This table comes from immunoSEQ multiplex PCR, and its TCRdb copy is limited to in-frame clones, with some not included. This table has 200,000 to 300,000 clones, around 84% appearing once. Material for sequencing was peripheral blood. These receptors all stem from a woman aged 60-75 years with COVID-19, enrolled during active disease. CDR3s include the opening cysteine and the closing phenylalanine or tryptophan. A D gene is named only where the DNA matches it firmly. Clone size is given for some rows only: seen once, a few or many times, or a class if the clone is expanded.

V gene	J gene	D gene	clone size	CDR3 protein
TRBV6-5	TRBJ2-5	NA	NA	CASRRTGLLETQYF
TRBV7-9	TRBJ2-1	NA	NA	CASSSPGASHNEQFF
TRBV29-1	TRBJ1-2	TRBD1	NA	CSVDRGLGGYTF
TRBV7-9	TRBJ2-1	TRBD2	NA	CASSPMGGRASYNEQFF
TRBV5-1	TRBJ2-3	TRBD2	NA	CASSLVLAGGPGDTQYF
TRBV28	TRBJ1-1	NA	NA	CASSPSVRGTEAFF
TRBV27	TRBJ1-2	NA	once	CASSPSPGGNYGYTF
TRBV3-1/TRBV3-2	TRBJ2-1	TRBD2	NA	CASSQRAGGLNVEQFF
TRBV5-1	TRBJ1-3	TRBD1	NA	CASSLVPGGNSGNTIYF
TRBV28	TRBJ1-5	NA	NA	CASSPRLGGRSNQPQHF
TRBV15	TRBJ1-3	NA	NA	CATSRQQGNTIYF
TRBV14	TRBJ2-2	NA	NA	CASSLLRAGELFF
TRBV28	TRBJ1-5	NA	NA	CAGSLWNGGHNQPQHF
TRBV27	TRBJ2-5	NA	NA	CASSPGMLETQYF
TRBV6-5	TRBJ2-5	TRBD2	few	CASMASGKWETQYF
TRBV29-1	TRBJ2-3	TRBD2	NA	CSVRTSGRTDTQYF
TRBV20-1	TRBJ1-2	TRBD1	NA	CRGQGYGYTF
TRBV18	TRBJ2-2	NA	NA	CASSPRTGELFF
TRBV20-1	TRBJ2-7	TRBD2	NA	CSAGLAYEQYF
TRBV6-2/TRBV6-3	TRBJ2-5	NA	NA	CASSSQVETQYF
TRBV25-1	TRBJ2-1	NA	NA	CASSERPYNEQFF
TRBV28	TRBJ1-1	NA	NA	CASTPGGYTEAFF
TRBV12-3/TRBV12-4	TRBJ1-1	NA	NA	CASTPLPGSEAFF
TRBV29-1	TRBJ2-3	TRBD1	NA	CSVNRGTVTDTQYF
TRBV3-1/TRBV3-2	TRBJ1-2	NA	once	CASSAGGHTIYGYTF
TRBV11-2	TRBJ2-5	TRBD2	NA	CASSSGLAGEETQYF
TRBV19	TRBJ1-6	TRBD1	once	CASKRGQFDSPLHF
TRBV7-8	TRBJ2-7	TRBD1	NA	CASSYKQGYEQYF